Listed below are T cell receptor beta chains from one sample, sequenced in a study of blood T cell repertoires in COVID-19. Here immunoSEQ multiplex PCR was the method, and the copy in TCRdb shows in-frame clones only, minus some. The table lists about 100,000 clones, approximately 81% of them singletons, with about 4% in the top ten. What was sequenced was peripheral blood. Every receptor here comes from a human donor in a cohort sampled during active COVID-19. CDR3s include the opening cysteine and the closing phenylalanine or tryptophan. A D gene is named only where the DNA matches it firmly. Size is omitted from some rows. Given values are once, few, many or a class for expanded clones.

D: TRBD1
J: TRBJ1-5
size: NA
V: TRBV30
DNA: TGTGCCTGGGGGACAGGGGGCGCAGGACAGCCCCAGCATTTT
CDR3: CAWGTGGAGQPQHF

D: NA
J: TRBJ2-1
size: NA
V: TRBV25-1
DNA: TGTGCCAGCAGAGAGACGGGGAGCTCCTACAATGAGCAGTTCTTC
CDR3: CASRETGSSYNEQFF

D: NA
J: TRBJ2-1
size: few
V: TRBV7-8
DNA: TGTGCCAGCAGCTCCCGCCTAGTGAGGTACAATGAGCAGTTCTTC
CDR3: CASSSRLVRYNEQFF

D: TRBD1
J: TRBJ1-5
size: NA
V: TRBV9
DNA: TGTGCCAGCAGCGTAGACCCAGGGGGCAGACAGCCCCAGCATTTT
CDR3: CASSVDPGGRQPQHF

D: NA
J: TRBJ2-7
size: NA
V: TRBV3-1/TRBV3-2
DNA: TGTGCCAGCAGCCAAGGAGGCTACGAGCAGTACTTC
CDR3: CASSQGGYEQYF

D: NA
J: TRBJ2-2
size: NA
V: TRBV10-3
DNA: TGTGCCATCAGTGACCTCCCAAGGAGGACCGGGGAGCTGTTTTTT
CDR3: CAISDLPRRTGELFF

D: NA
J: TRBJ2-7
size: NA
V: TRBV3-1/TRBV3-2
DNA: TGTGCCAGCAGCCAAGCCGCCTACGAGCAGTACTTC
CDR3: CASSQAAYEQYF

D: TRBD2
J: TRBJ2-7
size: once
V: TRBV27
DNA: TGTGCCAGCAGTTTATCGAGCGGGGGCTCCTACGAGCAGTACTTC
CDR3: CASSLSSGGSYEQYF

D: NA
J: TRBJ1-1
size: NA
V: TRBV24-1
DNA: TGTGCCACCAAAGCAGGGTCGGTCACTGAAGCTTTCTTT
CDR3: CATKAGSVTEAFF

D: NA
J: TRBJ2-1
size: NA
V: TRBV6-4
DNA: TGTGCCAGCAGTGACACGGGAGTTCCCCTATACTATGAGCAGTTCTTC
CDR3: CASSDTGVPLYYEQFF

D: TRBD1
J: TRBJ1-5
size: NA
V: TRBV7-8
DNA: TGTGCCAGCAGCAATCAGAGGACAGGCCACAATCAGCCCCAGCATTTT
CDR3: CASSNQRTGHNQPQHF

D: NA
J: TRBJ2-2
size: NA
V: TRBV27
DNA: TGTGCCAGCCGATGGACAGATCGTGGCGGGGAGCTGTTTTTT
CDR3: CASRWTDRGGELFF

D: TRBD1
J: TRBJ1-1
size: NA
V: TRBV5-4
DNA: TGTGCCAGCAGCTTTTCACTTATACAGGGGGCCGACACTGAAGCTTTCTTT
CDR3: CASSFSLIQGADTEAFF

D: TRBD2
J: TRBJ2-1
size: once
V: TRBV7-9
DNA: TGTGCCAGCAGCTTGGGGGGTATGGGCGGGAGAACCCACAATGAGCAGTTCTTC
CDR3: CASSLGGMGGRTHNEQFF

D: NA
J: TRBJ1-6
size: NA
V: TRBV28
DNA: TGTGCCAGCAGTTTATGGACCGGGGGGGGTCGGGATTCACCCCTCCACTTT
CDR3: CASSLWTGGGRDSPLHF

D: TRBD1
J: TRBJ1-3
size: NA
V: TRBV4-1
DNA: TGCGCCAGCAGCCAGACAGGGCTTGCCGGTGGAAACACCATATATTTT
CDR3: CASSQTGLAGGNTIYF

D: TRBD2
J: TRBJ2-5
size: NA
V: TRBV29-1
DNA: TGCAGCGTTGCCGGGACTAGCAGGCCACCTGCCCAAGAGACCCAGTACTTC
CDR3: CSVAGTSRPPAQETQYF

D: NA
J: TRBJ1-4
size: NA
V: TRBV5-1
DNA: TGCGCCAGCAGCTCTGGGGTGGGGAGGTCAGTGGAAAAACTGTTTTTT
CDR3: CASSSGVGRSVEKLFF

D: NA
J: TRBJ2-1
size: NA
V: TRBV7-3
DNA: TGTGCCACCAATCACCCTGGGATGGGCGGGGTAATTCACAATGAGCAGTTCTTC
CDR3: CATNHPGMGGVIHNEQFF

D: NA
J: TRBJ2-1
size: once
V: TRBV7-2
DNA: TGTGCCAGCAGCCCACTTTCATCGGCGGGGAAACAGTTCTTC
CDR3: CASSPLSSAGKQFF

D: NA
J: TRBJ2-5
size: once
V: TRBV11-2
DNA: TGTGCCAGCAGCTTTCGCGGCTCCCAAGAGACCCAGTACTTC
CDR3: CASSFRGSQETQYF

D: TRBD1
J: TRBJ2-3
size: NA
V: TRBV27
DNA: TGTGCCAGCAGTACTGAGAGGGTCGGACAGGGGGCTAAATATTCGAGGACAGATACGCAGTATTTT
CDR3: CASSTERVGQGAKYSRTDTQYF

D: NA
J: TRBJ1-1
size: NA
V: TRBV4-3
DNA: TGCGCCAGCAGCCTCGGGGTCATATACCCGAACACTGAAGCTTTCTTT
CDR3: CASSLGVIYPNTEAFF

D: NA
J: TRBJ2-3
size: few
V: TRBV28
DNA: TGTGCCAGCAGGGCGGGCGGGGCGGCAGATACGCAGTATTTT
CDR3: CASRAGGAADTQYF

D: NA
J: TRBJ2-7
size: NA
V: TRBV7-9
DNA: TGTGCCAGCAGCTCTCAGGGGATCGAGCAGTACTTC
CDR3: CASSSQGIEQYF

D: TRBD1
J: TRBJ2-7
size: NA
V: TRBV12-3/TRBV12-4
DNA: TGTGCCAGCAGCCGAACAGGGGACAACGAGCAGTACTTC
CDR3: CASSRTGDNEQYF

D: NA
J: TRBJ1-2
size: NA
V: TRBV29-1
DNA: TGCAGCGTTGGTGGGACCCAGGGGAGGGATTATGGCTACACCTTC
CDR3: CSVGGTQGRDYGYTF